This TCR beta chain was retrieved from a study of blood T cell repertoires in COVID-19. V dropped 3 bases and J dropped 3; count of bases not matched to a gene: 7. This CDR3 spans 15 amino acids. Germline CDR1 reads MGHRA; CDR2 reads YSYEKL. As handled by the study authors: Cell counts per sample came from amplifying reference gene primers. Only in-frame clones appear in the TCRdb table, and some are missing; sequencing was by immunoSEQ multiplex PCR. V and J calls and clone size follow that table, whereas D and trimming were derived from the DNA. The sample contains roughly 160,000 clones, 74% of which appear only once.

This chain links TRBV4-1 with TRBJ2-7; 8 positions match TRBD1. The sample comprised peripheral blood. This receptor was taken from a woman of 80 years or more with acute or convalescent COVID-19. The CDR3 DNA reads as TGCGCCAGCAGCCAGGCGGGACAGGCGAACTACGAGCAGTACTTC. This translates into CASSQAGQANYEQYF.